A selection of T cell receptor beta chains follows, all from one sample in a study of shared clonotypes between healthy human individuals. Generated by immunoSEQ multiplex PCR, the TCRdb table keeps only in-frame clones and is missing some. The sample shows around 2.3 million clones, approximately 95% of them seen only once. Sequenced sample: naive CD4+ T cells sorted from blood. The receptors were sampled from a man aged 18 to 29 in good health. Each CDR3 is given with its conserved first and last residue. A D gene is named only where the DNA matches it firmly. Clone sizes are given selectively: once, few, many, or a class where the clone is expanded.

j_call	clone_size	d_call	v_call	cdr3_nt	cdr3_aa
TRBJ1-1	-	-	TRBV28	TGTGCCAGCCCTAGAGGACCGGGCATGAACACTGAAGCTTTCTTT	CASPRGPGMNTEAFF
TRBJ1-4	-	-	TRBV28	TGTGCCAGCAGTGCCCAGGGTGCAACTAATGAAAAACTGTTTTTT	CASSAQGATNEKLFF
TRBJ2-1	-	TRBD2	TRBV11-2	TGTGCCAGCAGCTTAGATCGCCTAGCGGGGAGGGCCATTGAGCAGTTCTTC	CASSLDRLAGRAIEQFF
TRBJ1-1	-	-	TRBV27	TGTGCCAGCAGGCTAAACTGGGCGGGCACTGAAGCTTTCTTT	CASRLNWAGTEAFF
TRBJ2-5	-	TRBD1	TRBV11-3	TGTGCCAGCGGCCGCGGACAGGGCGGGGAAGAGACCCAGTACTTC	CASGRGQGGEETQYF
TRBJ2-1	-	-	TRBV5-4	TGTGCCAGCAGCTTGGATGGAAACAGGGTGAATGAGCAGTTCTTC	CASSLDGNRVNEQFF
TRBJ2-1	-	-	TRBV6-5	TGTGCCAGCACCCGGGACTCCTACAATGAGCAGTTCTTC	CASTRDSYNEQFF
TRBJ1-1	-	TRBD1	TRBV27	TGTGCCAGCAGTTCGACAGGGGACACTGAAGCTTTCTTT	CASSSTGDTEAFF
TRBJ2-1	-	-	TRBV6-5	TGTGCCAGCAGTTACTCAAAGGGCCTGAACAATGAGCAGTTCTTC	CASSYSKGLNNEQFF
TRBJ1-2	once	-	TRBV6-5	TGTGCCAGCAGTTACTCCGGACGGTCCTATGGCTACACCTTC	CASSYSGRSYGYTF
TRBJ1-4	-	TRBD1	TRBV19	TGTGCCTCAAAGCCCGGGACAGGAAATGAAAAACTGTTTTTT	CASKPGTGNEKLFF
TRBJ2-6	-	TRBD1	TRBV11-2	TGTGCCAGCAGCGTGACAGGGGGCTCTGGGGCCAACGTCCTGACTTTC	CASSVTGGSGANVLTF
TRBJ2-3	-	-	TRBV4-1	TGCGCCAGCAGCCAAGATCGGGGGGCCTCGTTTACAGATACGCAGTATTTT	CASSQDRGASFTDTQYF
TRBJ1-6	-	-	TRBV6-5	TGTGCCAGCAGTTACTCTTTGCAGGGAGTGGGTTCACCCCTCCACTTT	CASSYSLQGVGSPLHF
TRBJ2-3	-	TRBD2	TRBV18	TGTGCCAGCTCACCGCTTCTAGCGGGGGAGTCGGTATTT	CASSPLLAGESVF
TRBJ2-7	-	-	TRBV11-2	TGTGCCAGCAGCTCTACCTACGAGCAGTACTTC	CASSSTYEQYF
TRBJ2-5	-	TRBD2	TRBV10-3	TGTGCCATCAGTCCCCTAGCGGGAGTGGGTGAGACCCAGTACTTC	CAISPLAGVGETQYF
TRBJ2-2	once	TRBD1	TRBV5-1	TGCGCCAGCAGCAAACAGGGGACAGGGAACACCGGGGAGCTGTTTTTT	CASSKQGTGNTGELFF
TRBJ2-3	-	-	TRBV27	TGTGCCAGCAGTTTAGGGCGGGCTAGCACAGATACGCAGTATTTT	CASSLGRASTDTQYF
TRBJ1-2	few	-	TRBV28	TGTGCCAGCACAAGCCCAGCTAACTATGGCTACACCTTC	CASTSPANYGYTF
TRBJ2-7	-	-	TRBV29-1	TGCAGCGTCGCCCGGGGCAGTGACTCGGGCGAGCAGTACTTC	CSVARGSDSGEQYF
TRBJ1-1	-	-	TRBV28	TGTGCCAGCAGTTTAGAGGGACCAAACACTGAAGCTTTCTTT	CASSLEGPNTEAFF
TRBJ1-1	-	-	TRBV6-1	TGTGCCAGCAGTCTCCGTGGGGAGGACACTGAAGCTTTCTTT	CASSLRGEDTEAFF
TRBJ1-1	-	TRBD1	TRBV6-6	TGTGCCAGCAGTTCCCAAGATCCGGGACAGGGGACTGAAGCTTTCTTT	CASSSQDPGQGTEAFF
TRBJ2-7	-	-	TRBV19	TGTGCCAGTAGTATGCAGCACGGTTACGAGCAGTACTTC	CASSMQHGYEQYF
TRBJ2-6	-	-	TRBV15	TGTGCCACCAGCGTCCGCTCTGGGGCCAACGTCCTGACTTTC	CATSVRSGANVLTF
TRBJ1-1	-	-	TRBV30	TGTGCCTGGAGTGTGTATGACACTGAAGCTTTCTTT	CAWSVYDTEAFF
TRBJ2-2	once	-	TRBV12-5	TGTGCTAGTGGGGAGGTTAACACCGGGGAGCTGTTTTTT	CASGEVNTGELFF
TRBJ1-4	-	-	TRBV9	TGTGCCAGCAGCGTTAATACATGGAATGAAAAACTGTTTTTT	CASSVNTWNEKLFF
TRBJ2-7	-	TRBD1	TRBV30	TGTGCCTGGAGGGCCGCCGGGACAGGGGGCTACGAGCAGTACTTC	CAWRAAGTGGYEQYF
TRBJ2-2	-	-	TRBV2	TGTGCCAGCAGTCCGAACACCGGGGAGCTGTTTTTT	CASSPNTGELFF
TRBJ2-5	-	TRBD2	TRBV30	TGTGCCTGGACTAGGGGACTAGCGGGGGTACAAGAGACCCAGTACTTC	CAWTRGLAGVQETQYF
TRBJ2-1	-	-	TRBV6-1	TGTGCCAGCAGCGCGGGACAGAGCACTGAGCAGTTCTTC	CASSAGQSTEQFF
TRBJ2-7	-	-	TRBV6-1	TGTGCCAGCAGTGGCTACGAGCAGTACTTC	CASSGYEQYF
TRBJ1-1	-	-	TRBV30	TGTGCCTGGATCCAGGCCCAAGCTTTCTTT	CAWIQAQAFF
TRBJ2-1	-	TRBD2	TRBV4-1	TGCGCCAGCAGCCAACCCACTAGCGGACGCAATGAGCAGTTCTTC	CASSQPTSGRNEQFF
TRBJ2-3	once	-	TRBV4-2	TGTGCCAGCAGCCAAGAACCCCAGGACATACCTGGCGGTACGCAGTATTTT	CASSQEPQDIPGGTQYF
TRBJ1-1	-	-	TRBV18	TGTGCCAGCTCACCAGGCGTGGGGCGCACTGAAGCTTTCTTT	CASSPGVGRTEAFF
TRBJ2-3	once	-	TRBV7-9	TGTGCCAGCAGCCCAGGGACCACTAGCACAGATACGCAGTATTTT	CASSPGTTSTDTQYF
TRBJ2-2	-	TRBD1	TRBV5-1	TGCGCCAGCAGCCGACCCGGGACAGGGGGCACCGGGGAGCTGTTTTTT	CASSRPGTGGTGELFF
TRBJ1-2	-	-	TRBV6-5	TGTGCCAGCAGTTACTCGATCCAGGAACTATATGGCTACACCTTC	CASSYSIQELYGYTF
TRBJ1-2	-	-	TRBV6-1	TGTGCCAGCAGCGAAAGCGGAGGGGGGGGACCCTATGGCTACACCTTC	CASSESGGGGPYGYTF
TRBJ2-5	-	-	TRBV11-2	TGTGCCAGCAGCTTAGCGGGTGGGTACCAAGAGACCCAGTACTTC	CASSLAGGYQETQYF
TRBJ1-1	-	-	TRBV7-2	TGTGCCAGCAGCTTAGGGTTAGCGGCAGCTGAAGCTTTCTTT	CASSLGLAAAEAFF
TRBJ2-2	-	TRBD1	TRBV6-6	TGTGCCAGTAAGGACAGGACCACCGGGGAGCTGTTTTTT	CASKDRTTGELFF
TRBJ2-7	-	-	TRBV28	TGTGCCAGCAGTTCTCACGAGCAGTACTTC	CASSSHEQYF
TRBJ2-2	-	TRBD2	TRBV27	TGTGCCAGCAGACCGGGACTAGCGGGGTCCGGGGAGCTGTTTTTT	CASRPGLAGSGELFF
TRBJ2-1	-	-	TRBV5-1	TGCGCCAGCAGCCCCGGTAGTCGAACGGGGAATGAGCAGTTCTTC	CASSPGSRTGNEQFF
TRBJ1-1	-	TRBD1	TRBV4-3	TGCGCCAGCAGCCAAGACGGTTTCACAGGGGGTATTTTAGGTGCTGAAGCTTTCTTT	CASSQDGFTGGILGAEAFF
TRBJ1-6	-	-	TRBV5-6	TGTGCCAGCAGCTTGTCGGCCGGGACCCTTAGTTCACCCCTCCACTTT	CASSLSAGTLSSPLHF
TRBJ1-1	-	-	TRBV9	TGTGCCAGCAGCGTTGTCCCGGGTGTCACTGAAGCTTTCTTT	CASSVVPGVTEAFF
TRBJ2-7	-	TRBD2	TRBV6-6	TGTGCCAGCAGTTACTTGGGACTAGATGACTACGAGCAGTACTTC	CASSYLGLDDYEQYF
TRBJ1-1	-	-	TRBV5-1	TGCGCCAGCAGCTTGGTGAACACTGAAGCTTTCTTT	CASSLVNTEAFF
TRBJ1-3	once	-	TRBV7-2	TGTGCCAGCAGCTTGGGGGAGCTGCGTGGAAACACCATATATTTT	CASSLGELRGNTIYF